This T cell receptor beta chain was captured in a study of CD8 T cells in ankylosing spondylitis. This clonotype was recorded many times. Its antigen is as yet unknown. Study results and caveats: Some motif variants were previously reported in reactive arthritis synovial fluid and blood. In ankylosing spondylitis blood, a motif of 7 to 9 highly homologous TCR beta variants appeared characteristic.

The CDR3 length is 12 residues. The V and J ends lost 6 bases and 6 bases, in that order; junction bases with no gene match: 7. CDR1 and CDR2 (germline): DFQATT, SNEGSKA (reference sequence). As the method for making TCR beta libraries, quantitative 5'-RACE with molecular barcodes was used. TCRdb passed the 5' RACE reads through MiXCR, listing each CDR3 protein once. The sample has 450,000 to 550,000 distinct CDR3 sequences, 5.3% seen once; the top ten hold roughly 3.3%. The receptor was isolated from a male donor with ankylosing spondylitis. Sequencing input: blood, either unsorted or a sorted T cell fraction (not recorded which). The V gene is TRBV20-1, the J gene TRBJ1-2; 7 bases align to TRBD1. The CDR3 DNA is TGCAGTGCCGGCAGGGGGTTCGATGGCTACACCTTC. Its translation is CSAGRGFDGYTF.